This record covers a single T cell receptor (beta chain). What it recognizes is unknown. This sample was included in a study of shared clonotypes between healthy human individuals. About the research overall: Per donor, CD8 memory used one plate, CD8 naive used two, CD4 memory used three and CD4 naive used three. Study-level findings and limits: Enrolling few donors narrowed the genetic and exposure-history diversity that was represented.

The donors were all Caucasian adults (living in Nashville, Tennessee). V trimming: 7 bases; J trimming: 5 bases; junction bases outside the gene matches: 4. The germline V gene has CDR1 MNHNS and CDR2 SASEGT. The CDR3 runs to 13 residues. In the authors' workflow: ImmunoSEQ sequences covered only the junction and lacked quality scores; filtering therefore differed. Method: immunoSEQ multiplex PCR; TCRdb's copy keeps in-frame clones and lacks some. V and J calls and clone size are as listed in that table; D and trimming were resolved from the DNA. The sample shows 180,000 or so clones, approximately 92% of them seen only once.

Sequencing used naive CD4+ T cells sorted from blood. Subset noted: CD45RA+ positively selected. The source of this sequence is a woman in her 30s in good health. J is TRBJ1-5 and V is TRBV6-1, with TRBD1 identical over 8 bases. The CDR3 region is CASTRDRHQPQHF. The CDR3 nucleotides are TGTGCCAGCACCCGGGACAGGCATCAGCCCCAGCATTTT.